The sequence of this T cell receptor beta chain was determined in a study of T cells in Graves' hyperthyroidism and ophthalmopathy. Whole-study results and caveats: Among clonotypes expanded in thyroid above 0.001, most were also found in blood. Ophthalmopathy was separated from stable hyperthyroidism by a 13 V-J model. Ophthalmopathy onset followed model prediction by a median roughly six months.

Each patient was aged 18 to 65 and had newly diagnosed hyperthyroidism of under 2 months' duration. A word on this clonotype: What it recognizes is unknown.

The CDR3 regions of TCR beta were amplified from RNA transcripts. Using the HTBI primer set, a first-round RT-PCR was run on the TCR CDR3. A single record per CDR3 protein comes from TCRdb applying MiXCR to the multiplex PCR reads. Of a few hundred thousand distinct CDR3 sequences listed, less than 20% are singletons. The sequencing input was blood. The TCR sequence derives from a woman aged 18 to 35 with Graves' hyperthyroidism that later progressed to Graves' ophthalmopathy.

The DNA of the CDR3 is TGTGCCAGCAGTGAGACAGGGGGACATTCACCCCTCCACTTT. Its protein product is CASSETGGHSPLHF. The chain uses TRBV25-1 and TRBJ1-6; TRBD1 agrees at 9 bases. This CDR3 comprises 14 residues. Germline V gives CDR1 MGHDK, CDR2 SYGVNS. After removal of 3 bases from V and 8 bases from J, the junction contained 2 bases not matched to a gene.